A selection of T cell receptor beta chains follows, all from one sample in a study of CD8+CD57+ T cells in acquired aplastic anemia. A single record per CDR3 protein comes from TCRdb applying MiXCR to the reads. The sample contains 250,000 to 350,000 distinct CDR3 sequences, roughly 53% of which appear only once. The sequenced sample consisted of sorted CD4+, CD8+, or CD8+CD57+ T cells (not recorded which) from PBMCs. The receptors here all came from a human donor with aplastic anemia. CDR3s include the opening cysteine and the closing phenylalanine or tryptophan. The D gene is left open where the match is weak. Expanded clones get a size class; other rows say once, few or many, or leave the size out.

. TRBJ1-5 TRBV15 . TGTGCCACCAGCAGTGTGAGCCTGGATCAGCCCCAGCATTTT CATSSVSLDQPQHF
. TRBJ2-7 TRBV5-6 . TGTGCCAGCAGCCCGCAGGGTTACCACGAGCAGTACTTC CASSPQGYHEQYF
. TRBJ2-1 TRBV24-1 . TGTGCCACCAGTGATTTGCCTAGCCCGAATGAGCAGTTCTTC CATSDLPSPNEQFF
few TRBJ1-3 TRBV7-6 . TGTGCCAGCAGTTCGATCTCCGGAAACACTATATATTTT CASSSISGNTIYF
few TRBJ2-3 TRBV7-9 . TGTGCCAGCAGCCCCTCCGGCGATACGCAGTATTTT CASSPSGDTQYF
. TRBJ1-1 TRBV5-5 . TGTGCCAGCGTACTAGGCGGAAACACTGAAGCTTTCTTT CASVLGGNTEAFF
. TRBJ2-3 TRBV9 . TGTGCCAGCAGCGTAGGGCCACGCACAGATACGCAGTATTTT CASSVGPRTDTQYF
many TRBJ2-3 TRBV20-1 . TGCAGTGCTGGTGGGGTCCGTGGGCGATATCCAGATACGCAGTATTTT CSAGGVRGRYPDTQYF
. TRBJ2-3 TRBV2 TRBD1 TGTGCCAGCGGGGGACAGAGCACAGATACGCAGTATTTT CASGGQSTDTQYF
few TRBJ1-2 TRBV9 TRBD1 TGTGCCAGCAGCCTAGGGGGACAGGGTCGGGGCTATACCTTC CASSLGGQGRGYTF
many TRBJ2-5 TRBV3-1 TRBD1 TGTGCCAGCAGGCCGGGACAGAGCCAAGAGACCCAGTACTTC CASRPGQSQETQYF
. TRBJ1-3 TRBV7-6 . TGTGCCAGCAGTTTTAACGCCGGACACGGCTCTGGAAACACCATATATTTT CASSFNAGHGSGNTIYF
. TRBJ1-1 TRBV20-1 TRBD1 TGCAGTGCTAGAGGACAGGGTTTAAGCACTGAAGCTTTCTTT CSARGQGLSTEAFF
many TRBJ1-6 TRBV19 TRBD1 TGTGCCAGTAGTCTACAGGGGTTAGATAATTCACCCCTCCACTTT CASSLQGLDNSPLHF
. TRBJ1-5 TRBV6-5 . TGTGCCAGCAGTAAACAGGGTAGCAATCAGCCCCAGCATTTT CASSKQGSNQPQHF
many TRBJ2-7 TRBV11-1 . TGTGCCAGCAGCTTCCCTGGTATCCACGAGCAGTACTTC CASSFPGIHEQYF
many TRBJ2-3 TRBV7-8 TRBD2 TGTGCCAGCAGCCTCGCACACGCGGGAGGGGCAGATACGCAGTATTTT CASSLAHAGGADTQYF
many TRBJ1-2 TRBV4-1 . TGCGCCAGCAGCCAAACACAGAGAAACTATGGCTACACCTTC CASSQTQRNYGYTF
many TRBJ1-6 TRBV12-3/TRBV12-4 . TGTGCCAGCAGTTTCCAGGGACGGAATTCACCCCTCCACTTT CASSFQGRNSPLHF
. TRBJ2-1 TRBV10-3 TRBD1 TGTGCCATCAGCACTCGGGACAGGGGGCCCGATGAGCAGTTCTTC CAISTRDRGPDEQFF
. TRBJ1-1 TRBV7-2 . TGTGCCAGCAGCTTAGCGGCAGGGGTGAATACTGAAGCTTTCTTT CASSLAAGVNTEAFF
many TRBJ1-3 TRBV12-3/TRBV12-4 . TGTGCCAGCAGTTTAATGGGCCTGGGTGGAAACACCATATATTTT CASSLMGLGGNTIYF
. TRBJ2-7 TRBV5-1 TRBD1 TGCGCCAGCAGCTTTGCAGGGGGCAAGTACGAGCAGTACTTC CASSFAGGKYEQYF
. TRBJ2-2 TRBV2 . TGTGCCAGCATGCAGCGGAACACCGGGGAGCTGTTTTTT CASMQRNTGELFF
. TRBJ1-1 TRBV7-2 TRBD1 TGTGCCAGCATCGCGGGACAGGGCCTCGATGCTTTCTTT CASIAGQGLDAFF
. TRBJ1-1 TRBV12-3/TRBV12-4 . TGTGCCAGCAGTGGCACCGTAGGAGCTTTCTTT CASSGTVGAFF
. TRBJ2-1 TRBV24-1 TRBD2 TGTGCCACCAGTGATTTGGCTAGCGGGAGCCTCGATGAGCAGTTCTTC CATSDLASGSLDEQFF
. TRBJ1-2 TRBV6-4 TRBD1 TGTGCCAGCAGCCAAGGACAGGGTGGCTATGGCTACACCTTC CASSQGQGGYGYTF
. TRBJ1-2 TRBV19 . TGTGCCAGTAGTTGGACGAAAAACTATGGCTACACCTTC CASSWTKNYGYTF
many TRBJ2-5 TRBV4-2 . TGTGCCAGCAGCCAAGTAGGGGGCCAAGAGACCCAGTACTTC CASSQVGGQETQYF
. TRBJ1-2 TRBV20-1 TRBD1 TGCAGTGCTAGAGATCGGGACAGGGTGCCCCAGTACTATGGCTACACCTTC CSARDRDRVPQYYGYTF
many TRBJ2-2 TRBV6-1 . TGTGCCACGACAGTAGCCCCAGTATCCGGGGAGCTGTTTTTT CATTVAPVSGELFF
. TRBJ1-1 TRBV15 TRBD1 TGTGCCACCAGCGGTGGACAGGGGGTCGGGGCTGAAGCTTTCTTT CATSGGQGVGAEAFF
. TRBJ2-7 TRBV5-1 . TGCGCCAGCAGCTCGGGATCGTCTACCAGGGAGCAGTACTTC CASSSGSSTREQYF
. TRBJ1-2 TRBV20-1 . TGCAGTGCTAGAGTTGGAGGGACTAGCGGCTACACCTTC CSARVGGTSGYTF
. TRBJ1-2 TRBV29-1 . TGCAGCGTTGACTATGGCTACACCTTC CSVDYGYTF
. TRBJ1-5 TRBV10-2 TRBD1 TGCGCCAGCACCAACTCGGGACAGAGCAATCAGCCCCAGCATTTT CASTNSGQSNQPQHF
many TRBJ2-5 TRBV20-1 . TGCAGTGCTACTCAGGGCCCCCTTCCGACCCAGTACTTC CSATQGPLPTQYF
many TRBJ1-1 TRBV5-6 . TGTGCCAGCAGCTTGCTGCTCCGGGACCGAAAGAACACTGAAGCTTTCTTT CASSLLLRDRKNTEAFF
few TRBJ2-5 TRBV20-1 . TGCAGGGTTGGAGGGACCCAGTACTTC CRVGGTQYF
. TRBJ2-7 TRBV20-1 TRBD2 TGCAGTGCCCCCGGCATTACTAGCGGCTCCTACGAGCAGTACTTC CSAPGITSGSYEQYF
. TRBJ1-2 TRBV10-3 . TGTGCCAGCAAGCAGACGGTGAACACCGGGGAGCTCTATGGCTACACCTTC CASKQTVNTGELYGYTF
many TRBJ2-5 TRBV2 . TGTGCCAGCAGTGAAGGAGGGACCCAGTACTTC CASSEGGTQYF
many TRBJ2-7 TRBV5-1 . TGCGCCAGCAGCTTGGATATGCGCTACGAGCAGTACTTC CASSLDMRYEQYF
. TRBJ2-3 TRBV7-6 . TGTGCCAGCAGCTTCGATCCCCCTTGGGGCACAGATACGCAGTATTTT CASSFDPPWGTDTQYF
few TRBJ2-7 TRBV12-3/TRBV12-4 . TGTGCCAGCGTGGGGGGCTTGTCCTACGAGCAGTACTTC CASVGGLSYEQYF
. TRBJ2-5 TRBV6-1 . TGTGCCAGCACCCTAAGGGACCGAAGTTTCCAAGAGACCCAGTACTTC CASTLRDRSFQETQYF
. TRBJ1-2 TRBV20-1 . TGCAGTGCTCCCCAGGCGATCGGCTATGGCTACACCTTC CSAPQAIGYGYTF
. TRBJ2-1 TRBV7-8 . TGTGCCAGCAGCCGAGGGAGGATTGATGAGCAGTTCTTC CASSRGRIDEQFF